The 30 T cell receptor beta chains in this list originate from one sample, sequenced in a study of cytomegalovirus exposure and HLA in healthy donors. The protocol was immunoSEQ multiplex PCR, while the TCRdb copy is restricted to in-frame clones and leaves out a portion. The sample lists about 160,000 clones; roughly 80% were seen once. Material for sequencing was PBMCs. The source is a man under 40 in good health and CMV-seropositive.

This chain uses TRBV4-2 with TRBJ2-7; TRBD2 aligns across 14 bases. The CDR3 is 19 residues long. Germline V gene lookup returns CDR1 LGHNA and CDR2 YNFKEQ. The junction had 15 bases not matched to a gene; V was cut back by 4 bases and J by 4 bases. CDR3 coding DNA: TGTGCCAGCAGCCCCATTAGGGGACTAGCGGGAGAAGGGTTGTACGAGCAGTACTTC. Encoded protein: CASSPIRGLAGEGLYEQYF.

V gene TRBV12-5 combines with J gene TRBJ2-5; 9 nucleotides align to TRBD1. Trimming removed 1 base from V and 5 bases from J; junction bases left unmatched: 5. CDR1 LGHNT and CDR2 FRNRAP come from the germline V gene. The CDR3 is made up of 15 amino acids. The CDR3 loop is CASGLGTGELETQYF. The CDR3 coding sequence is TGTGCTAGTGGTTTGGGGACAGGGGAACTTGAGACCCAGTACTTC.

The DNA for the CDR3 is TGTGCCAGCAGCTTGGCGGCAGATGAAAAACTGTTTTTT. Translating gives CASSLAADEKLFF. This rearrangement joins TRBV7-2 to TRBJ1-4; D gene uncertain. Trimming removed 3 bases from V and 6 bases from J, with 8 bases in between. Per the germline V gene, CDR1 is SGHTA and CDR2 is FQGNSA. This CDR3 is built from 13 residues.

The chain has TRBV18 and TRBJ1-6; D gene unclear. V shed 1 base and J shed 4 bases, with 23 bases lying between them. Germline CDR1 KGHSH, CDR2 LQKENI. The CDR3 has 20 residues. The CDR3 nucleotides read TGTGCCAGCTCACCACGGAGGTCGCAGGAGAGTGGTCCTTATAATTCACCCCTCCACTTT. It translates to CASSPRRSQESGPYNSPLHF.

The chain combines TRBV7-3 with TRBJ2-1; maybe TRBD2 (5 bases). From germline, CDR1 is SGHTA and CDR2 FQGTGA. The CDR3 covers 14 residues. V lost 5 bases to trimming and J lost 8 bases, with 16 bases between them. The CDR3 loop is CASSLDSMADEQFF. In DNA form, the CDR3 reads TGTGCCAGCAGCCTGGACTCAATGGCCGATGAGCAGTTCTTC.

This clone was counted only a few times. The chain combines TRBV18 with TRBJ2-7; tentatively, D is TRBD1 (6 bases). The CDR3 totals 13 residues. Germline values: CDR1 KGHSH, CDR2 LQKENI. V was cut by 5 bases and J by 3 bases, with 11 bases left in between. The CDR3 protein is CASSTGQVYEQYF. CDR3 DNA: TGTGCCAGCTCAACGGGACAAGTCTACGAGCAGTACTTC.

The gene calls are TRBV7-2 and TRBJ2-7; 10 bases line up with TRBD2. Looked up from germline, CDR1 is SGHTA and CDR2 is FQGNSA. V shed 3 bases, J shed 4 bases, and the junction held 12 bases outside the gene matches. The CDR3 has 17 amino acids. CDR3 in amino acids: CASSFIPQRGGVYEQYF. DNA for the CDR3: TGTGCCAGCAGCTTTATCCCCCAGCGGGGGGGCGTATACGAGCAGTACTTC. The full variable domain, completed using reference TRBV7-2 and TRBJ2-7, is GAGVSQSPSNKVTEKGKDVELRCDPISGHTALYWYRQSLGQGLEFLIYFQGNSAPDKSGLPSDRFSAERTGGSVSTLTIQRTQQEDSAVYLCASSFIPQRGGVYEQYFGPGTRLTVT.

V and J are TRBV10-3 and TRBJ1-1; no firm D call. Germline V gene sequence: CDR1 ENHRY, CDR2 SYGVKD. V was pared by 8 bases and J by 5 bases, with 9 bases between. The CDR3 has 11 amino acids. The CDR3 region has the DNA TGTGCCATCCTATCCGGGACTGAAGCTTTCTTT. Translated: CAILSGTEAFF.

The V call is TRBV15, the J call TRBJ2-1, with TRBD1 as a possible D gene (6 bases). V was pared by 2 bases and J by 0 bases, with 11 bases between. The CDR3 is 16 amino acids. Germline CDR1 is LNHNV and CDR2 is YYDKDF (reference sequence). The CDR3 loop is CATSRNRESSYNEQFF. CDR3 nucleotides: TGTGCCACCAGCAGAAACAGGGAAAGCTCCTACAATGAGCAGTTCTTC.

The chain carries TRBV6-5 and TRBJ1-2; D is uncertain. Germline assignment: CDR1 MNHEY and CDR2 SVGAGI. The ends were cut back, 6 bases at V and 4 bases at J, with 12 bases in the middle. CDR3 length: 13 residues. CDR3 bases: TGTGCCAGCAGCAGGACGGCGGGCTATGGCTACACCTTC. Translating it yields CASSRTAGYGYTF.

The chain joins TRBV2 to TRBJ1-5, with 9 bases that match TRBD1. Germline V gene lookup returns CDR1 SNHLY and CDR2 FYNNEI. CDR3 size: 15 residues. With 6 bases clipped from V and 7 bases from J, the junction kept 10 bases outside the gene matches. The CDR3 sequence is CASSVDRGVRQPQHF. CDR3 nucleotide sequence: TGTGCCAGCAGCGTGGACAGGGGCGTACGACAGCCCCAGCATTTT.

The chain recombines TRBV7-9 with TRBJ2-5, with 8 positions matching TRBD2. The CDR3 has 12 residues. Germline-derived CDR1 and CDR2 are SEHNR and FQNEAQ (reference sequence). V lost 4 bases to trimming and J lost 7 bases; unmatched junction nucleotides: 2. The CDR3 DNA is TGTGCCAGCAGCTCCGGGGGGGCGACCCAGTACTTC. It translates to CASSSGGATQYF.

The chain joins TRBV12-5 to TRBJ2-6; no definite D call. V was pared by 1 base and J by 1 base, with 11 bases between. CDR1 LGHNT and CDR2 FRNRAP come from the germline V gene. The CDR3 loop spans 17 amino acids. This chain's CDR3 is CASGLADLASGANVLTF. In DNA form, the CDR3 reads TGTGCTAGTGGTTTGGCAGACTTAGCATCTGGGGCCAACGTCCTGACTTTC.

The chain has TRBV5-1 and TRBJ2-3; 9 nucleotides align to TRBD2. Germline CDR1 is SGHRS and CDR2 is YFSETQ. V was pared by 3 bases and J by 1 base, with 6 bases of the junction left unmatched. The CDR3 is 16 amino acids. In DNA form, the CDR3 reads TGCGCCAGCAGCTCCAGACTAGCGGATGGCACAGATACGCAGTATTTT. Its protein is CASSSRLADGTDTQYF.

This clone was observed a few times. The rearrangement links TRBV10-2 to TRBJ2-7; 12 nucleotides align to TRBD1. V shed 2 bases, J shed 7 bases, and the junction held 9 bases outside the gene matches. CDR1 and CDR2 from the germline V gene are WSHSY and SAAADI. The length of the CDR3 is 16 residues. For the CDR3, the DNA is TGCGCCAGCAGTGAGGGCCGGGACAGGGGGCTTGGAGAGCAGTACTTC. Translation: CASSEGRDRGLGEQYF.

CDR3 sequence: CASSLEGPSGANVLTF. CDR3 bases: TGCGCCAGCAGCTTGGAGGGGCCCTCTGGGGCCAACGTCCTGACTTTC. The chain joins TRBV5-1 to TRBJ2-6; a possible D gene is TRBD1 (5 bases). Germline assignment: CDR1 SGHRS and CDR2 YFSETQ. The CDR3 spans 16 residues. The germline V and J ends were trimmed by 0 bases and 0 bases, with 7 bases remaining between them. The full variable domain, its missing parts supplied by reference TRBV5-1 and TRBJ2-6, is KAGVTQTPRYLIKTRGQQVTLSCSPISGHRSVSWYQQTPGQGLQFLFEYFSETQRNKGNFPGRFSGRQFSNSRSEMNVSTLELGDSALYLCASSLEGPSGANVLTFGAGSRLTVL.

The chain joins TRBV7-2 to TRBJ1-6; 7 nucleotides line up with TRBD1. This CDR3 contains 14 residues. The V gene end was trimmed by 5 bases and the J gene end by 9 bases; junction bases not matched to a gene: 7. CDR1 SGHTA and CDR2 FQGNSA come from the germline V gene. The CDR3 protein is CASSPNRGFSPLHF. The CDR3 DNA follows: TGTGCCAGCAGCCCAAACAGGGGTTTTTCACCCCTCCACTTT.

The chain uses TRBV7-9 and TRBJ2-1; 9 bases line up with TRBD1. Germline CDR1 is SEHNR and CDR2 is FQNEAQ (reference sequence). CDR3 length: 13 residues. Germline trimming cut 5 bases from V and 14 bases from J; bases unmatched to any gene: 10. For the CDR3, the DNA is TGTGCCAGCAGCCCAAGAGTCCGGGACAGGGAGTTCTTC. It specifies CASSPRVRDREFF.

The V call is TRBV28, the J call TRBJ1-5; weak D call: TRBD1 (6 bases). Trimming pared 1 base from V and 9 bases from J, leaving 25 bases between. Germline V gene sequence: CDR1 MDHEN, CDR2 SYDVKM. The length of the CDR3 is 18 residues. As DNA, the CDR3 is TGTGCCAGCAGTTTATTGGGATTCGGGCAGGGGCTCGGACGGCCCCAGCATTTT. It codes for CASSLLGFGQGLGRPQHF.

J is TRBJ2-2 and V is TRBV7-9; TRBD1 matches at 7 bases. J was trimmed by 0 bases and V by 5 bases; bases with no gene match: 9. CDR1 is SEHNR, CDR2 FQNEAQ, per germline (reference sequence). The CDR3 sequence is 17 residues long. The chain's CDR3 is CASSGRPGTANTGELFF. CDR3 in DNA: TGTGCCAGCAGCGGACGCCCCGGGACAGCGAACACCGGGGAGCTGTTTTTT.

The V call is TRBV14, the J call TRBJ2-7; 8 bases fit TRBD1. J lost 0 bases, V lost 4 bases, and 5 bases had no gene match. The CDR3 extends over 15 amino acids. CDR1 is SGHDN and CDR2 is FVKESK in the germline V gene. The CDR3 coding sequence is TGTGCCAGCAGCCTTGGACAGGGTCGCTCCTACGAGCAGTACTTC. Its protein product is CASSLGQGRSYEQYF.

J is TRBJ2-3 and V is TRBV7-3; 10 nucleotides line up with TRBD2. With V trimmed by 5 bases and J by 0 bases, 5 bases remained unmatched. Per the germline V gene, CDR1 is SGHTA and CDR2 is FQGTGA. This CDR3 is built from 16 residues. The CDR3 spells CASSITSGASTDTQYF. As DNA, the CDR3 is TGTGCCAGCAGCATCACTAGCGGGGCTAGCACAGATACGCAGTATTTT.

The rearrangement links TRBV5-6 to TRBJ1-3; tentative D call: TRBD1 (5 bases). The length of the CDR3 is 14 residues. Germline CDR1 is SGHDT and CDR2 is YYEEEE. V was clipped by 4 bases and J by 1 base, with 9 bases between them. The CDR3 spells CASSDRGSGNTIYF. CDR3 bases: TGTGCCAGCAGCGACAGAGGATCTGGAAACACCATATATTTT.

The chain carries TRBV10-3 and TRBJ2-7; 9 nucleotides line up with TRBD1. Germline CDR1 is ENHRY and CDR2 is SYGVKD. V trimming: 4 bases; J trimming: 2 bases; junction bases outside the gene matches: 3. This CDR3 comprises 14 residues. The CDR3 loop is CAISGRTGAYEQYF. CDR3 coding DNA: TGTGCCATCAGTGGAAGGACAGGGGCCTACGAGCAGTACTTC.

The CDR3 DNA sequence: TGTGCCAGCAACCCCCGGGGGACCTACTACGAGCAGTACTTC. Encoded protein: CASNPRGTYYEQYF. The J gene is TRBJ2-7, the V gene TRBV6-6, with D tentatively TRBD2 (6 bases). The CDR3 is 14 amino acids. Trimming pared 7 bases from V and 3 bases from J, leaving 16 bases between. The germline V gene encodes CDR1 MNHNY and CDR2 SVGAGI (reference sequence).

J is TRBJ2-5 and V is TRBV13; TRBD2 is a possible D gene (6 bases). There are 18 residues in the CDR3. The V gene's germline CDR1 is PRHDT and CDR2 FYEKMQ (reference sequence). Between the trimmed V and J ends, which lost 0 bases and 6 bases, there was a span of 23 bases. The CDR3 DNA sequence: TGTGCCAGCAGCTTAGGCCTTAGGGATCGGGCAGGGAGGAAGACCCAGTACTTC. As protein: CASSLGLRDRAGRKTQYF.

Only a few counts were recorded for this clone. V gene TRBV19 combines with J gene TRBJ2-7; 10 bases line up with TRBD1. Germline V gene lookup returns CDR1 LNHDA and CDR2 SQIVND (reference sequence). The junction had 6 bases not matched to a gene; V was cut back by 6 bases and J by 4 bases. This CDR3 comprises 14 residues. The CDR3 DNA reads TGTGCCAGTAGGCCCGGGACAGGGGATTACGAGCAGTACTTC. It specifies CASRPGTGDYEQYF.

The chain is built from TRBV6-5 and TRBJ2-7; possible D gene TRBD2, 6 bases. V shed 0 bases and J shed 4 bases, with 13 bases lying between them. Germline assignment: CDR1 MNHEY and CDR2 SVGAGI. There are 15 residues in the CDR3. CDR3 in amino acids: CASSYSPTSSYEQYF. The CDR3 DNA follows: TGTGCCAGCAGTTACTCCCCGACTAGTTCTTACGAGCAGTACTTC.

The chain is built from TRBV5-1 and TRBJ2-1; perhaps TRBD1 as D (8 bases). The CDR3 spans 17 residues. In germline, CDR1 is SGHRS, CDR2 YFSETQ. Trimming left V 0 bases short and J 8 bases short, with 21 bases between. CDR3 DNA sequence: TGCGCCAGCAGCTTGGCCAGTAGAGGACAGGGAGGGGATGAGCAGTTCTTC. Translated: CASSLASRGQGGDEQFF.

V and J are TRBV7-9 and TRBJ2-1; possibly TRBD2 for D (5 bases). There are 13 residues in the CDR3. Germline V gene data show CDR1 as SEHNR and CDR2 as FQNEAQ (reference sequence). V was cut by 5 bases and J by 7 bases, with 12 bases left in between. Here the CDR3 DNA reads TGTGCCAGCAGCCGGGGTTCGAGGAATGAGCAGTTCTTC. Amino acid sequence: CASSRGSRNEQFF.